This T cell receptor beta chain is from a study of technical replicates of blood from several donors. Germline lookup yields CDR1 SQVTM and CDR2 ANQGSEA. There are 11 residues in the CDR3. Germline trimming cut 7 bases from V and 3 bases from J; bases unmatched to any gene: 2. Regarding this clone: This CDR3 is also generated by other DNA sequences in the sample.

The method was immunoSEQ multiplex PCR; TCRdb's version includes in-frame clones alone and lacks a portion of them. The sample has about 80,000 clones, 91% seen once. The receptor was isolated from a human donor in good health. The chain uses TRBV29-1 and TRBJ2-7, with 8 bases fitting TRBD1. Sequenced: T cells isolated from PBMCs. This CDR3 reads CSGGQGYEQYF. The CDR3 DNA follows: TGCAGCGGTGGACAGGGCTACGAGCAGTACTTC.